One sample yielded the 30 T cell receptor beta chains listed below, sequenced in a study of identifying expanded T cells in peripheral blood. Generated by immunoSEQ multiplex PCR, the TCRdb table keeps only in-frame clones and is missing some. The sample lists approximately 81,000 clones, 84% occurring once. The specimen sequenced was blood. The origin of the receptors is a person aged 18-70 years in good health.

This chain joins TRBV7-6 and TRBJ1-3; 11 nucleotides align to TRBD1. The V gene end was trimmed by 5 bases and the J gene end by 4 bases; junction bases not matched to a gene: 4. This CDR3 contains 15 residues. Germline V gene data show CDR1 as SGHVS and CDR2 as FNYEAQ. The CDR3 loop is CASSLGQGAGNTIYF. For the CDR3, the DNA is TGTGCCAGCAGCCTCGGACAGGGGGCGGGAAACACCATATATTTT.

The chain combines TRBV28 with TRBJ1-3, with no clear D. Germline V gene lookup returns CDR1 MDHEN and CDR2 SYDVKM. This CDR3 spans 13 amino acids. Between the trimmed V and J ends, which lost 4 bases and 3 bases, there was a span of 7 bases. CDR3 sequence reads: CASSSGYGNTIYF. The CDR3, as DNA: TGTGCCAGCAGTTCAGGATATGGAAACACCATATATTTT.

The CDR3 reads CASSLDTGTAFDDYTF. The DNA for the CDR3 is TGTGCCAGCAGCTTAGATACCGGGACCGCCTTCGATGACTACACCTTC. The chain links TRBV7-2 to TRBJ1-2; D is perhaps TRBD1 (5 bases). The CDR3 consists of 16 residues. Per germline, CDR1 SGHTA and CDR2 FQGNSA. Trimming stripped 1 base from V and 10 bases from J, with 22 bases between.

This chain uses TRBV6-5 with TRBJ2-3; tentatively, D is TRBD1 (6 bases). V was pared by 6 bases and J by 4 bases, with 17 bases between. The CDR3 is 15 amino acids. In germline, CDR1 is MNHEY, CDR2 SVGAGI. The CDR3 nucleotides are TGTGCCAGCAGCCGCGACCCAGGGGCCCCAGATACGCAGTATTTT. It encodes CASSRDPGAPDTQYF.

The chain joins TRBV9 to TRBJ1-4, with 7 bases identical to TRBD1. Germline CDR1 reads SGDLS; CDR2 reads YYNGEE. Trimming took 7 bases from V and 6 from J; bases not matched to a gene: 12. CDR3 length equals 15 residues. CDR3 sequence reads: CASGPGQLVDEKLFF. CDR3 in DNA: TGTGCCAGCGGACCGGGACAGCTCGTAGATGAAAAACTGTTTTTT.

This chain uses TRBV11-3 with TRBJ1-1; D is possibly TRBD1 (5 bases). CDR3 length equals 13 residues. Trimming took 3 bases from V and 4 from J, leaving 9 bases between them. In germline, CDR1 is SGHNT, CDR2 YENEEA. CDR3 coding DNA: TGTGCCAGCAGCTTGGGGGTATCCACTGAAGCTTTCTTT. Protein sequence: CASSLGVSTEAFF.

The chain combines TRBV19 with TRBJ2-3; D call uncertain. The V end was cut by 5 bases, the J end by 2 bases, with 17 bases between. The V gene's germline CDR1 is LNHDA and CDR2 SQIVND (reference sequence). CDR3 length equals 16 residues. The CDR3 bases are TGTGCCAGTAGTCTTTTGCCTGGGTCCTACACAGATACGCAGTATTTT. It encodes CASSLLPGSYTDTQYF.

V gene TRBV30 combines with J gene TRBJ2-7, with 11 positions matching TRBD2. Trimming at V came to 1 base and at J to 2 bases, leaving 4 bases not matched to a gene. CDR3 length: 15 amino acids. Germline values: CDR1 GTSNPN, CDR2 SVGIG (reference sequence). This CDR3 is CAWSEGTSGTYEQYF. CDR3 in DNA: TGTGCCTGGAGTGAAGGGACTAGCGGTACCTACGAGCAGTACTTC.

The DNA of the CDR3 is TGTGCCAGCTCACCCTCGAGACAGGGGGCCACTGAAGCTTTCTTT. It specifies CASSPSRQGATEAFF. This sequence joins TRBV18 and TRBJ1-1, with 10 bases fitting TRBD1. Germline V lookup: CDR1 KGHSH, CDR2 LQKENI. The V segment lost 3 bases and the J segment 4 bases; nucleotides outside the gene matches: 5. CDR3 length: 15 amino acids.

Of note for this clone: This specimen includes other DNA sequences encoding the same CDR3. The chain employs TRBV28 and TRBJ1-2; the D is unclear. Germline-derived CDR1 and CDR2 are MDHEN and SYDVKM. The CDR3 totals 14 residues. V was trimmed by 3 bases and J by 1 base, leaving 9 bases between them. CDR3 amino acids: CASSFPEGNYGYTF. CDR3 nucleotides: TGTGCCAGCAGTTTCCCAGAAGGTAACTATGGCTACACCTTC.

This clone came up once. The chain has TRBV5-4 and TRBJ1-4; D is perhaps TRBD1 (5 bases). The CDR3 sequence is 15 residues long. V lost 3 bases, J lost 2 bases, and 11 bases lay in between. The germline CDR1 and CDR2 sequences are SGHNT and YYREEE (reference sequence). The CDR3 loop reads CASSWDRGTNEKLFF. The CDR3 nucleotides read TGTGCCAGCAGCTGGGACCGAGGGACTAATGAAAAACTGTTTTTT.

This chain joins TRBV10-3 and TRBJ1-5; weak D call: TRBD1 (6 bases). There are 16 residues in the CDR3. Germline values: CDR1 ENHRY, CDR2 SYGVKD. Trimming stripped 0 bases from V and 0 bases from J, with 9 bases between. This CDR3 is CAISESTGISNQPQHF. CDR3 DNA: TGTGCCATCAGTGAGTCCACAGGGATTAGCAATCAGCCCCAGCATTTT.

This rearrangement joins TRBV15 to TRBJ2-7; D uncertain. V lost 3 bases and J 2 bases, leaving 8 bases between the germline ends. Looked up from germline, CDR1 is LNHNV and CDR2 is YYDKDF (reference sequence). The CDR3 consists of 13 residues. CDR3 protein: CATSRDPPYEQYF. CDR3 in DNA: TGTGCCACCAGCAGGGACCCTCCCTACGAGCAGTACTTC.

The J gene is TRBJ2-5, the V gene TRBV6-5; a possible D gene is TRBD2 (6 bases). Between the trimmed V and J ends, which lost 4 bases and 1 base, there was a span of 13 bases. The germline V gene encodes CDR1 MNHEY and CDR2 SVGAGI. This CDR3 spans 15 amino acids. This chain's CDR3 is CASSSLGTPQETQYF. The CDR3 nucleotides read TGTGCCAGCAGTTCCCTCGGGACTCCCCAAGAGACCCAGTACTTC.

CDR3 in amino acids: CASSQDGSPYSYEQYF. CDR3 sequence (DNA): TGCGCCAGCAGCCAAGATGGCTCCCCATATTCCTACGAGCAGTACTTC. The genes are TRBV4-1 and TRBJ2-7; D unclear. V was clipped by 0 bases and J by 1 base, with 13 bases between them. CDR1 MGHRA and CDR2 YSYEKL come from the germline V gene. The CDR3 totals 16 residues.

The CDR3 region is CASTQWGDNEQYF. In nucleotides, the CDR3 is TGTGCCAGCACTCAATGGGGGGATAACGAGCAGTACTTC. V usage is TRBV28 and J usage is TRBJ2-7; weak D call: TRBD2 (6 bases). V lost 7 bases, J lost 5 bases, and 15 bases lay in between. Germline CDR1 and CDR2: MDHEN and SYDVKM. The CDR3 consists of 13 residues.

The chain couples TRBV6-5 to TRBJ2-7, with 10 bases fitting TRBD1. This CDR3 is built from 15 residues. V shed 5 bases, J shed 3 bases, and the junction held 7 bases outside the gene matches. From germline, CDR1 is MNHEY and CDR2 SVGAGI. CDR3 in amino acids: CASSAGTGAYYEQYF. The CDR3, as DNA: TGTGCCAGCAGTGCCGGGACAGGGGCCTACTACGAGCAGTACTTC.

The rearrangement uses TRBV7-9 and TRBJ1-2, with 9 nucleotides matching TRBD1. The CDR3 is made up of 12 amino acids. Trimming cost V 5 bases and J 8 bases; bases outside gene matches: 3. Germline assignment: CDR1 SEHNR and CDR2 FQNEAQ (reference sequence). CDR3 in amino acids: CASSRQGEGYTF. The CDR3 DNA is TGTGCCAGCAGCCGACAGGGGGAGGGCTACACCTTC.

The chain recombines TRBV6-6 with TRBJ2-7, with 9 bases fitting TRBD2. Germline CDR1 and CDR2: MNHNY and SVGAGI (reference sequence). This CDR3 spans 15 amino acids. Trimming cost V 5 bases and J 1 base; bases outside gene matches: 6. In DNA, the CDR3 is TGTGCCAGCAGTCGATCGCGGGAGGGTTCCTACGAGCAGTACTTC. Encoded protein: CASSRSREGSYEQYF.

The chain recombines TRBV7-2 with TRBJ1-1, with 10 bases that match TRBD1. V lost 4 bases, J lost 3 bases, and 5 bases stayed unmatched. In germline, CDR1 is SGHTA, CDR2 FQGNSA. The CDR3 has 15 amino acids. The CDR3 sequence: CASSSTGGAYTEAFF. The CDR3 bases are TGTGCCAGCAGCTCGACAGGGGGCGCTTACACTGAAGCTTTCTTT.

The rearrangement joins TRBV28 to TRBJ2-5; D uncertain. The V end was cut by 5 bases, the J end by 2 bases, with 18 bases between. Germline V gives CDR1 MDHEN, CDR2 SYDVKM. CDR3 length: 16 amino acids. The CDR3 sequence: CASSPPTNRGQETQYF. CDR3 bases: TGTGCCAGCAGTCCCCCCACGAATCGAGGACAAGAGACCCAGTACTTC. The full variable domain, with the rest looked up from reference TRBV28 and TRBJ2-5, is DVKVTQSSRYLVKRTGEKVFLECVQDMDHENMFWYRQDPGLGLRLIYFSYDVKMKEKGDIPEGYSVSREKKERFSLILESASTNQTSMYLCASSPPTNRGQETQYFGPGTRLLVL.

The table lists this clone with a count of one. The chain employs TRBV5-1 and TRBJ2-7; tentatively, D is TRBD1 or TRBD2 (5 bases each). This CDR3 spans 13 amino acids. Trimming removed 4 bases from V and 1 base from J, with 9 bases in between. Germline CDR1 and CDR2: SGHRS and YFSETQ. Here the CDR3 DNA reads TGCGCCAGCAGCCGGGACCTATCCTACGAGCAGTACTTC. Translation gives CASSRDLSYEQYF.

The chain carries TRBV29-1 and TRBJ2-5; D is ambiguous. The J call may be incorrect, as the DNA end agrees better with TRBJ2-7. The CDR3 extends over 12 amino acids. Germline assignment: CDR1 SQVTM and CDR2 ANQGSEA. CDR3 sequence reads: CSVGKGNYEQYF. As DNA, the CDR3 is TGCAGCGTTGGGAAGGGAAACTACGAGCAGTACTTC.

J is TRBJ2-5 and V is TRBV29-1, with D maybe TRBD1 (5 bases). Per the germline V gene, CDR1 is SQVTM and CDR2 is ANQGSEA. The V gene lost 7 bases and the J gene lost 5 bases, with 17 bases spanning the gap. CDR3 length: 13 residues. CDR3 sequence reads: CSADPGYRETQYF. The CDR3 DNA reads TGCAGCGCCGACCCAGGGTACCGGGAGACCCAGTACTTC.

The chain couples TRBV5-5 to TRBJ1-2; TRBD1 is a possible D gene (5 bases). This CDR3 region has 14 residues. V was cut by 2 bases and J by 6 bases, with 14 bases left in between. Germline CDR1 and CDR2: SGHKS and YYEKEE (reference sequence). CDR3 amino acids: CASSFLWGGDGYTF. In nucleotides, the CDR3 is TGTGCCAGCAGCTTTTTATGGGGCGGGGATGGCTACACCTTC.

This clone was recorded only once. J is TRBJ2-3 and V is TRBV20-1; D ambiguous. V was cut by 4 bases and J by 3 bases, with 2 bases left in between. CDR3 length: 10 residues. Germline values: CDR1 DFQATT, CDR2 SNEGSKA (reference sequence). The CDR3 bases are TGCAGTGCTAAAACAGATACGCAGTATTTT. It codes for CSAKTDTQYF.

The chain joins TRBV6-4 to TRBJ2-1, with 7 bases fitting TRBD1. CDR1 is MRHNA and CDR2 is SNTAGT in the germline V gene. The CDR3 is 15 residues long. The V segment lost 4 bases and the J segment 0 bases; nucleotides outside the gene matches: 3. CDR3 residues: CASSAGDSSYNEQFF. The CDR3 region has the DNA TGTGCCAGCAGTGCCGGGGACAGCTCCTACAATGAGCAGTTCTTC.

The rearrangement joins TRBV7-3 to TRBJ2-2; tentatively, D is TRBD1 (6 bases). Germline-derived CDR1 and CDR2 are SGHTA and FQGTGA. V lost 5 bases, J lost 2 bases, and 9 bases lay in between. This CDR3 region has 14 residues. The CDR3 protein is CASSTTGNTGELFF. The CDR3 nucleotides read TGTGCCAGCAGCACGACAGGAAACACCGGGGAGCTGTTTTTT.

V usage is TRBV29-1 and J usage is TRBJ1-2; 7 nucleotides agree with TRBD1. The CDR3 consists of 15 residues. Germline assignment: CDR1 SQVTM and CDR2 ANQGSEA. V dropped 6 bases and J dropped 0; count of bases not matched to a gene: 10. The CDR3 DNA reads as TGCAGCGTGGGGAAGGGACAGAGTCCTAACTATGGCTACACCTTC. It is translated as CSVGKGQSPNYGYTF.

The CDR3 nucleotides read TGTGCCAGCAGCTTAAACGTGGCTCGCTACGAGCAGTACTTC. Translation: CASSLNVARYEQYF. The chain combines TRBV5-4 with TRBJ2-7; no clear D. Deletions cut 2 bases from V and 3 bases from J, with 12 bases between. In germline, CDR1 is SGHNT, CDR2 YYREEE (reference sequence). This CDR3 spans 14 amino acids.